A selection of T cell receptor beta chains follows, all from one sample in a study of cytomegalovirus exposure and HLA in healthy donors. The data were produced by immunoSEQ multiplex PCR, yet TCRdb's version contains in-frame clones alone and is incomplete. The sample has under 200,000 clones; 89% are singletons. Source material: PBMCs. Source of these receptors: a man between 18 and 35 years old in good health and CMV-seropositive. Both conserved end residues are part of each CDR3. A D gene is named only where the DNA matches it firmly. Expanded clones get a size class; other rows say once, few or many, or leave the size out.

cdr3_nt cdr3_aa cdr3_length d_call v_call clone_size j_call
TGCGCCAGCAGCTTGAAGGAGGGGGCCAGGTCCTACGAGCAGTACTTC CASSLKEGARSYEQYF 16 - TRBV5-1 once TRBJ2-7
TGCGCCAGCAGCCCTGGGACTAGCGGGAGACCTCATACGCAGTATTTT CASSPGTSGRPHTQYF 16 TRBD2 TRBV4-1 - TRBJ2-3
TGTGCCAGTAGCCCGGGACAGTTATCCTACGAGCAGTACTTC CASSPGQLSYEQYF 14 TRBD1 TRBV19 - TRBJ2-7
TGCGCCAGCAGCGCGAACTCTGGGGCCAACGTCCTGACTTTC CASSANSGANVLTF 14 - TRBV5-1 - TRBJ2-6
TGTGCCAGCAGCTCGAGACTAGCGGGAAACAATGAGCAGTTCTTC CASSSRLAGNNEQFF 15 TRBD2 TRBV7-9 - TRBJ2-1
TGCGCCAGCAGCCAAGTTGTGAGGGAGCCGCAGTATTTT CASSQVVREPQYF 13 - TRBV4-1 - TRBJ2-3
TGTGCCATCAGTGTCGACAGGGTAATCATGCCCCAGCATTTT CAISVDRVIMPQHF 14 TRBD1 TRBV10-3 - TRBJ1-5
TGTGCCAGCAGCCCAGGTAGCGTCTACACCGGGGAGCTGTTTTTT CASSPGSVYTGELFF 15 - TRBV7-2 once TRBJ2-2
TGTGCCAGCAGCCAAGATAGCGGGAGCTCCTACGAGCAGTACTTC CASSQDSGSSYEQYF 15 TRBD2 TRBV4-2 many TRBJ2-7
TGTGCCAGCAGTCCCCGGGACTACCTCTCCGATGAGCAGTTCTTC CASSPRDYLSDEQFF 15 TRBD2 TRBV25-1 - TRBJ2-1
TGTGCCAGCTCACCACCGGGACTAGCGGGAGGGAGCTCCTACGAGCAATACTTC CASSPPGLAGGSSYEQYF 18 TRBD2 TRBV18 once TRBJ2-7
TGTGCCAGCAGCTTATCCGGCGGGAACACTGAAGCTTTCTTT CASSLSGGNTEAFF 14 - TRBV7-3 - TRBJ1-1
TGTGCCAGCACCAAGGCGGGTAGGACCGCAGATACGCAGTATTTT CASTKAGRTADTQYF 15 - TRBV5-4 - TRBJ2-3
TGTGCCACCAGCACATCCGGGACTATCTCCTACAATGAGCAGTTCTTC CATSTSGTISYNEQFF 16 TRBD2 TRBV15 - TRBJ2-1
TGCGCCAGCAGTTACCAACCTACGGGGGGGCACGGATACGAGCAGTACTTC CASSYQPTGGHGYEQYF 17 TRBD2 TRBV5-1 - TRBJ2-7
TGTGCCAGTATGGAGGACCCCTACAATGAGCAGTTCTTC CASMEDPYNEQFF 13 - TRBV19 few TRBJ2-1
TGTGCCAGCAGCAACAGGGAACACTTGACCGGGGAGCTGTTTTTT CASSNREHLTGELFF 15 - TRBV2 - TRBJ2-2
TGCGCCAGCAGCTTGGAACTAGTCGATACCGGGGAGCTGTTTTTT CASSLELVDTGELFF 15 - TRBV5-1 - TRBJ2-2
TGTGCCAGCAGTTCGTCAGTTAACTATGGCTACACCTTC CASSSSVNYGYTF 13 - TRBV27 once TRBJ1-2
TGTGCCAGCAGTCCGGGACTAGCGGGAAGAGTGGAGACCCAGTACTTC CASSPGLAGRVETQYF 16 TRBD2 TRBV28 - TRBJ2-5
TGTGCCAGCAGCCGAACCCCGGGCTACGAGCAGTACTTC CASSRTPGYEQYF 13 - TRBV5-5 - TRBJ2-7
TGCAGCGGAACCGGACTAGTAACCACAGATACGCAGTATTTT CSGTGLVTTDTQYF 14 TRBD2 TRBV29-1 - TRBJ2-3
TGTGCCAGCGGTGAGAGTTCCTACGAGCAGTACTTC CASGESSYEQYF 12 - TRBV28 - TRBJ2-7
TGTGCCAGTAGTATAGGGCAGGGCCTGAATCAGCCCCAGCATTTT CASSIGQGLNQPQHF 15 - TRBV19 - TRBJ1-5
TGTGCCAGCAGCCACCGGGAAGAATCCTACGAGCAGTACTTC CASSHREESYEQYF 14 - TRBV7-8 - TRBJ2-7
TGTGCCAGCAGCCAAGACTTACTAGGCCCGTCGGGCACAGATACGCAGTATTTT CASSQDLLGPSGTDTQYF 18 - TRBV2 - TRBJ2-3
TGCGCCAGCAGTGACGGACTATGGAGCGAGCAGTACTTC CASSDGLWSEQYF 13 - TRBV10-2 - TRBJ2-7
TGTGCCAGCCGGAGAGGGGGCGGGGTGACCTACGAGCAGTACTTC CASRRGGGVTYEQYF 15 - TRBV2 - TRBJ2-7